A single sample is the source of the 29 T cell receptor beta chains below, sequenced in a study of blood T cell repertoires in COVID-19. Some clones are missing from TCRdb's copy, which holds only in-frame ones; the method was immunoSEQ multiplex PCR. The repertoire holds around 26,000 clones, with about 80% as singletons. The source material was peripheral blood. The receptors come from a man between 65 and 85 years old with acute or convalescent COVID-19.

This clone was counted a single time. The chain carries TRBV28 and TRBJ2-5; TRBD2 matches 7 bases. After removal of 5 bases from V and 5 bases from J, the junction contained 8 bases not matched to a gene. The germline V gene encodes CDR1 MDHEN and CDR2 SYDVKM. The CDR3 has 14 residues. The CDR3 DNA follows: TGTGCCAGCAGTGCATCGGGGGGTATGGAGACCCAGTACTTC. It codes for CASSASGGMETQYF.

The J gene is TRBJ2-7, the V gene TRBV28, with TRBD2 as a possible D gene (5 bases). The germline V and J ends were trimmed by 4 bases and 7 bases, with 11 bases remaining between them. CDR1 and CDR2 from the germline V gene are MDHEN and SYDVKM. This CDR3 spans 12 amino acids. CDR3 nucleotides: TGTGCCAGCAGTTCCCCGCCGGGGGAGCAGTACTTC. It codes for CASSSPPGEQYF.

The chain joins TRBV12-3 or TRBV12-4 to TRBJ1-5, with no clear D. The CDR3 runs 13 residues. Trimming took off 1 base at V and 6 bases at J, with 7 bases between the two ends. The CDR3 nucleotides are TGTGCCAGCAGTTTAGTACTGAGTCAGCCCCAGCATTTT. This codes for CASSLVLSQPQHF.

This rearrangement joins TRBV28 to TRBJ2-1; 7 bases align to TRBD2. Germline lookup yields CDR1 MDHEN and CDR2 SYDVKM. Trimming took 6 bases from V and 4 from J; bases not matched to a gene: 12. The CDR3 contains 16 residues. DNA of the CDR3: TGTGCCAGCAGCCTTAGGGGCGGGGGAGAATACAATGAGCAGTTCTTC. This sequence encodes CASSLRGGGEYNEQFF.

The V call is TRBV6-6, the J call TRBJ2-3; 8 nucleotides align to TRBD2. Germline loops: CDR1 MNHNY, CDR2 SVGAGI (reference sequence). The length of the CDR3 is 15 residues. V was clipped by 4 bases and J by 2 bases; unmatched bases: 5. CDR3 loop: CASSLRGGPTDTQYF. In nucleotides, the CDR3 is TGTGCCAGCAGTTTACGGGGGGGCCCCACAGATACGCAGTATTTT.

The chain joins TRBV7-3 to TRBJ2-1; 9 bases line up with TRBD1. Germline assignment: CDR1 SGHTA and CDR2 FQGTGA. The CDR3 totals 17 residues. Trimming took 5 bases from V and 5 from J; bases not matched to a gene: 13. CDR3 in DNA: TGTGCCAGCAGCACCACCTTACCGGGACAGGGAAACAATGAGCAGTTCTTC. Translating it yields CASSTTLPGQGNNEQFF.

This clone was seen only once. The genes are TRBV28 and TRBJ1-4; D perhaps matches TRBD1 (5 bases). The length of the CDR3 is 17 residues. Germline-derived CDR1 and CDR2 are MDHEN and SYDVKM. The V end lost 5 bases, the J end lost 2 bases, and 18 bases lay between the germline ends. CDR3 in amino acids: CASSRSPNRRTNEKLFF. CDR3 nucleotide sequence: TGTGCCAGCAGTCGCAGTCCTAACAGGCGTACTAATGAAAAACTGTTTTTT. The full variable domain, completed using reference TRBV28 and TRBJ1-4, is DVKVTQSSRYLVKRTGEKVFLECVQDMDHENMFWYRQDPGLGLRLIYFSYDVKMKEKGDIPEGYSVSREKKERFSLILESASTNQTSMYLCASSRSPNRRTNEKLFFGSGTQLSVL.

This clone was picked up one time. The rearrangement joins TRBV4-1 to TRBJ2-5; 9 positions agree with TRBD2. J gave up 5 bases and V 1 base, and 17 bases lay outside the gene matches. This CDR3 is built from 19 residues. Per germline, CDR1 MGHRA and CDR2 YSYEKL. Here the CDR3 DNA reads TGCGCCAGCAGCCAAGCCCCCCCCTCGGCGGGAGGGCCGGGGGAGACCCAGTACTTC. Translation gives CASSQAPPSAGGPGETQYF.

This clone came up a few times. The J gene is TRBJ1-2, the V gene TRBV6-4; possible D gene TRBD1, 6 bases. Germline CDR1 is MRHNA and CDR2 is SNTAGT. The CDR3 is made up of 17 amino acids. Between the trimmed V and J ends, which lost 6 bases and 2 bases, there was a span of 22 bases. The CDR3, as DNA: TGTGCCAGCAGGAATACAGGGATGAGGAATGAGAACTATGGCTACACCTTC. Translated: CASRNTGMRNENYGYTF.

The rearrangement uses TRBV9 and TRBJ1-1; 9 nucleotides align to TRBD1. The V segment lost 7 bases and the J segment 6 bases; nucleotides outside the gene matches: 10. CDR1 and CDR2 (germline): SGDLS, YYNGEE. The CDR3 loop spans 14 amino acids. The chain's CDR3 is CASGSGTGFPEAFF. CDR3 sequence (DNA): TGTGCCAGCGGTTCCGGGACAGGGTTCCCTGAAGCTTTCTTT. The full variable domain, rest sourced from reference TRBV9 and TRBJ1-1, is DSGVTQTPKHLITATGQRVTLRCSPRSGDLSVYWYQQSLDQGLQFLIQYYNGEERAKGNILERFSAQQFPDLHSELNLSSLELGDSALYFCASGSGTGFPEAFFGQGTRLTVV.

With regard to this clone: This same CDR3 is encoded by further DNA sequences in the sample. This chain uses TRBV7-6 with TRBJ2-7; TRBD1 matches at 9 bases. The CDR3 consists of 15 residues. From germline, CDR1 is SGHVS and CDR2 FNYEAQ. J lost 1 base, V lost 1 base, and 2 bases had no gene match. DNA for the CDR3: TGTGCCAGCAGCTTAGTCGGGACAGGGTCCTACGAGCAGTACTTC. Translating it yields CASSLVGTGSYEQYF.

This rearrangement joins TRBV25-1 to TRBJ2-2; D call uncertain. The CDR3 loop spans 14 amino acids. Trimming took off 1 base at V and 5 bases at J, with 8 bases between the two ends. Germline-derived CDR1 and CDR2 are MGHDK and SYGVNS. The CDR3 protein is CASSESGATGELFF. DNA for the CDR3: TGTGCCAGCAGTGAATCGGGTGCGACCGGGGAGCTGTTTTTT.

V is TRBV5-5 and J is TRBJ2-2; D uncertain. This CDR3 is built from 16 residues. CDR1 and CDR2 from the germline V gene are SGHKS and YYEKEE (reference sequence). V dropped 0 bases and J dropped 0 bases, with 9 bases sitting between them. As DNA, the CDR3 is TGTGCCAGCAGCTTGGGTTGGGCTACGAACACCGGGGAGCTGTTTTTT. Protein: CASSLGWATNTGELFF. Drawing the rest from reference TRBV5-5 and TRBJ2-2, the complete variable domain is DAGVTQSPTHLIKTRGQQVTLRCSPISGHKSVSWYQQVLGQGPQFIFQYYEKEERGRGNFPDRFSARQFPNYSSELNVNALLLGDSALYLCASSLGWATNTGELFFGEGSRLTVL.

The rearrangement uses TRBV5-1 and TRBJ2-3; D might be TRBD2 (5 bases). The length of the CDR3 is 16 residues. With 0 bases removed from V and 0 bases from J, the gap between germline ends came to 11 bases. Per the germline V gene, CDR1 is SGHRS and CDR2 is YFSETQ. The CDR3 sequence is CASSLGRSTSTDTQYF. The CDR3 DNA reads as TGCGCCAGCAGCTTGGGGAGGAGCACTAGCACAGATACGCAGTATTTT.

The rearrangement uses TRBV19 and TRBJ2-1, with 7 bases fitting TRBD2. Trimming at V came to 7 bases and at J to 4 bases, leaving 16 bases not matched to a gene. The CDR3 covers 17 residues. Germline V CDR1 and CDR2: LNHDA, SQIVND (reference sequence). The CDR3 nucleotides are TGTGCCAGTATTGAGCGGGGATCACTCTCCCCTTACAATGAGCAGTTCTTC. This codes for CASIERGSLSPYNEQFF.

The chain has TRBV2 and TRBJ1-2; D is uncertain. Trimming pared 5 bases from V and 3 bases from J, leaving 7 bases between. This CDR3 is built from 12 residues. The germline gives CDR1 SNHLY, CDR2 FYNNEI. DNA for the CDR3: TGTGCCAGCAGTTCCAGCGACTATGGCTACACCTTC. As protein: CASSSSDYGYTF.

The chain carries TRBV7-3 and TRBJ2-7; 9 nucleotides agree with TRBD1. CDR3 length: 13 amino acids. CDR1 SGHTA and CDR2 FQGTGA come from the germline V gene. With 5 bases clipped from V and 5 bases from J, the junction kept 4 bases outside the gene matches. As DNA, the CDR3 is TGTGCCAGCAGCAAGGACAGGGGCCACGAGCAGTACTTC. Its protein product is CASSKDRGHEQYF.

The V call is TRBV14, the J call TRBJ1-1; D gene unclear. Germline values: CDR1 SGHDN, CDR2 FVKESK. The CDR3 has 14 amino acids. V lost 0 bases and J lost 4, with 9 bases in between. CDR3 sequence reads: CASSQDGGITEAFF. The DNA for the CDR3 is TGTGCCAGCAGCCAAGACGGAGGGATCACTGAAGCTTTCTTT.

J is TRBJ2-5 and V is TRBV3-1 (or the pseudogene TRBV3-2); a weak D match, TRBD2 (5 bases). CDR1 is LGHDT and CDR2 is YNNKEL in the germline V gene (reference sequence). The CDR3 covers 16 residues. V was trimmed by 0 bases and J by 7 bases, leaving 18 bases between them. Here the CDR3 reads CASSQDVGGLAGTQYF. The CDR3 DNA reads as TGTGCCAGCAGCCAAGATGTAGGCGGGCTTGCCGGGACCCAGTACTTC.

The chain is built from TRBV6-5 and TRBJ2-7; D unresolved. CDR1 and CDR2 from the germline V gene are MNHEY and SVGAGI. V gave up 0 bases and J gave up 0 bases, with 12 bases separating them. This CDR3 has 16 residues. The CDR3 DNA reads TGTGCCAGCAGTTACTCGCGAACCGTCTCCTCCTACGAGCAGTACTTC. This gives the protein CASSYSRTVSSYEQYF.

The chain carries TRBV6-5 and TRBJ1-2; maybe TRBD1 (6 bases). Looked up from germline, CDR1 is MNHEY and CDR2 is SVGAGI. The CDR3 runs to 15 residues. Between the trimmed V and J ends, which lost 6 bases and 4 bases, there was a span of 18 bases. CDR3 residues: CASRPPWGGSYGYTF. The CDR3 region has the DNA TGTGCCAGCAGACCTCCATGGGGGGGCTCCTATGGCTACACCTTC.

J is TRBJ1-6 and V is TRBV18; a possible D gene is TRBD1 (6 bases). The germline V gene has CDR1 KGHSH and CDR2 LQKENI. Trimming removed 3 bases from V and 10 bases from J, with 16 bases in between. CDR3 length: 15 residues. CDR3 region: CASSPRQVSNSPLHF. CDR3 in DNA: TGTGCCAGCTCACCCCGACAGGTATCCAACTCACCCCTCCACTTT.

The chain combines TRBV28 with TRBJ1-6; tentative D call: TRBD1 (6 bases). Trimming pared 4 bases from V and 10 bases from J, leaving 11 bases between. This CDR3 spans 13 amino acids. The germline V gene has CDR1 MDHEN and CDR2 SYDVKM. In DNA, the CDR3 is TGTGCCAGCAGTTCCAGGGGCTGGTCACCCCTCCACTTT. Amino acid sequence: CASSSRGWSPLHF. Using reference TRBV28 and TRBJ1-6 for the parts outside the CDR3, the full variable domain is DVKVTQSSRYLVKRTGEKVFLECVQDMDHENMFWYRQDPGLGLRLIYFSYDVKMKEKGDIPEGYSVSREKKERFSLILESASTNQTSMYLCASSSRGWSPLHFGNGTRLTVT.

The chain employs TRBV6-5 and TRBJ2-5; perhaps TRBD1 as D (6 bases). V gave up 6 bases and J gave up 1 base, with 15 bases separating them. This CDR3 has 15 residues. The germline gives CDR1 MNHEY, CDR2 SVGAGI. CDR3 region: CASSWTVPTQETQYF. In DNA form, the CDR3 reads TGTGCCAGCAGCTGGACAGTCCCCACCCAAGAGACCCAGTACTTC.

The chain is built from TRBV5-6 and TRBJ2-6, with 9 positions matching TRBD1. The CDR3 sequence is 16 residues long. Germline trimming cut 7 bases from V and 1 base from J; bases unmatched to any gene: 6. The germline V gene encodes CDR1 SGHDT and CDR2 YYEEEE. The CDR3 protein is CASGTGWNSGANVLTF. The CDR3 nucleotides read TGTGCCAGCGGGACAGGGTGGAATTCTGGGGCCAACGTCCTGACTTTC.

The chain is built from TRBV28 and TRBJ2-4; TRBD2 agrees at 7 bases. V trimming: 8 bases; J trimming: 7 bases; junction bases outside the gene matches: 11. Germline CDR1 reads MDHEN; CDR2 reads SYDVKM. The CDR3 consists of 14 residues. The CDR3 DNA reads as TGTGCCAGCCTCCCGGCGGGGCGGGGGAACATTCAGTACTTC. It translates to CASLPAGRGNIQYF.

The V gene is TRBV30, the J gene TRBJ1-2; no reliable D call. V shed 2 bases and J shed 0 bases, with 13 bases lying between them. CDR1 is GTSNPN, CDR2 SVGIG, per germline (reference sequence). The CDR3 totals 15 residues. The CDR3 DNA reads as TGTGCCTGGAGTCGGCCCGACCTAGCTAACTATGGCTACACCTTC. This sequence encodes CAWSRPDLANYGYTF.

The chain carries TRBV7-3 and TRBJ2-1; TRBD2 matches 9 bases. Unmatched junction bases numbered 12, after V lost 5 bases and J lost 10 bases. This CDR3 is 15 amino acids long. Per the germline V gene, CDR1 is SGHTA and CDR2 is FQGTGA. CDR3 sequence: CASSKGSSGAREQFF. Here the CDR3 DNA reads TGTGCCAGCAGCAAAGGATCTAGCGGGGCTAGGGAGCAGTTCTTC.

CDR3 protein: CASTRSGAGELFF. CDR3 bases: TGTGCCAGCACCCGGTCCGGGGCCGGGGAGCTGTTTTTT. The chain joins TRBV12-3 or TRBV12-4 to TRBJ2-2, with D perhaps matching TRBD2 (5 bases). V was clipped by 7 bases and J by 6 bases, with 12 bases between them. The CDR3 spans 13 residues.